One and the same sample provided the 12 T cell receptor beta chains below, sequenced in a study of T-cell reconstitution after alpha-beta-depleted transplantation in children. Library preparation (for TCRbeta) was performed with unique molecular identifiers. TCRdb reprocessed the PCR reads with MiXCR, giving one entry per CDR3 protein. The sample has 130,000 to 150,000 distinct CDR3 sequences, around 8.5% seen once. The sample in question was PBMCs, mostly from graft donor cells, obtained 180 days after TCRalphabeta/CD19-depleted stem cell transplant. These receptors all come from a female patient aged 2-15 years who had a stem cell transplant for congenital amegakaryocytic thrombocytopenia, so the T cells may come from the graft donor.

The rearrangement joins TRBV10-3 to TRBJ2-3; 7 bases match TRBD2. The V and J ends lost 0 bases and 12 bases, in that order; junction bases with no gene match: 3. The CDR3 sequence is 12 residues long. The germline gives CDR1 ENHRY, CDR2 SYGVKD. CDR3 amino acids: CAISESAGVQYF. Written as DNA, the CDR3 is TGTGCCATCAGTGAGTCCGCGGGGGTCCAGTATTTT.

This sequence joins TRBV7-9 and TRBJ1-2; TRBD1 might be the D (5 bases). V was cut by 8 bases and J by 5 bases, with 21 bases left in between. Germline-derived CDR1 and CDR2 are SEHNR and FQNEAQ (reference sequence). CDR3 length equals 15 residues. CDR3 amino acids: CASRQYPRRAYGYTF. The CDR3 region has the DNA TGTGCCAGCCGACAGTACCCGAGGAGGGCGTATGGCTACACCTTC.

This chain links TRBV28 with TRBJ2-1; TRBD2 is a possible D gene (6 bases). Germline V CDR1 and CDR2: MDHEN, SYDVKM. Between the trimmed V and J ends, which lost 3 bases and 8 bases, there was a span of 14 bases. The CDR3 has 14 amino acids. CDR3 in DNA: TGTGCCAGCAGTTTCTCCGGACTATTTGATGAGCAGTTCTTC. It translates to CASSFSGLFDEQFF.

This clonotype was observed many times. This rearrangement joins TRBV28 to TRBJ2-7; TRBD2 is a possible D gene (5 bases). Trimming cost V 4 bases and J 1 base, with 11 bases left between them. Germline assignment: CDR1 MDHEN and CDR2 SYDVKM. This CDR3 has 14 residues. The CDR3 loop reads CASSSPTISYEQYF. For the CDR3, the DNA is TGTGCCAGCAGTTCCCCGACTATATCCTACGAGCAGTACTTC.

This clonotype was recorded many times. This chain connects TRBV20-1 to TRBJ2-7, with D possibly TRBD2 on 5 matching bases. CDR1 and CDR2 (germline): DFQATT, SNEGSKA (reference sequence). The V and J ends lost 0 bases and 3 bases respectively, with 15 bases between them. The CDR3 consists of 15 residues. CDR3 sequence: CSARDLAGRLYEQYF. The CDR3 DNA reads TGCAGTGCTAGAGATCTTGCGGGCCGCCTCTACGAGCAGTACTTC.

The CDR3 nucleotides are TGTGCCAGCAAAGGACTTACCCGAGTCCGAGATACGCAGTATTTT. It translates to CASKGLTRVRDTQYF. The chain is built from TRBV2 and TRBJ2-3; D is perhaps TRBD2 (5 bases). This CDR3 has 15 residues. Germline V lookup: CDR1 SNHLY, CDR2 FYNNEI. Deletions cut 7 bases from V and 5 bases from J, with 19 bases between.

Many counts were recorded for this clonotype. This sequence joins TRBV3-1 and TRBJ2-1, with 12 nucleotides matching TRBD2. The CDR3 consists of 17 residues. V lost 6 bases to trimming and J lost 4 bases; unmatched junction nucleotides: 10. CDR1 and CDR2 (germline): LGHDT, YNNKEL (reference sequence). CDR3 sequence: CASSHSGTSGLYNEQFF. In DNA form, the CDR3 reads TGTGCCAGCAGTCACTCCGGGACTAGCGGGCTTTACAATGAGCAGTTCTTC.

The sample holds a few counts of this clonotype. V usage is TRBV7-2 and J usage is TRBJ2-3; D call uncertain. CDR1 and CDR2 from the germline V gene are SGHTA and FQGNSA. The CDR3 is 14 amino acids. V lost 5 bases, J lost 7 bases, and 16 bases lay in between. This CDR3 is CASSTAPLSHTQYF. CDR3 DNA: TGTGCCAGCAGCACCGCACCCCTATCGCATACGCAGTATTTT. Filled out from reference TRBV7-2 and TRBJ2-3, the complete variable domain reads GAGVSQSPSNKVTEKGKDVELRCDPISGHTALYWYRQSLGQGLEFLIYFQGNSAPDKSGLPSDRFSAERTGGSVSTLTIQRTQQEDSAVYLCASSTAPLSHTQYFGPGTRLTVL.

The gene calls are TRBV2 and TRBJ1-1; D gene uncertain. Germline V gives CDR1 SNHLY, CDR2 FYNNEI. This CDR3 has 13 amino acids. V was trimmed by 5 bases and J by 1 base, leaving 8 bases between them. CDR3 residues: CASSYDPNTEAFF. DNA for the CDR3: TGTGCCAGCAGTTACGACCCGAACACTGAAGCTTTCTTT. The full variable domain, with the rest looked up from reference TRBV2 and TRBJ1-1, is EPEVTQTPSHQVTQMGQEVILRCVPISNHLYFYWYRQILGQKVEFLVSFYNNEISEKSEIFDDQFSVERPDGSNFTLKIRSTKLEDSAMYFCASSYDPNTEAFFGQGTRLTVV.

This clonotype was seen a handful of times. J is TRBJ2-7 and V is TRBV4-1, with 8 bases lining up with TRBD1. Germline V lookup: CDR1 MGHRA, CDR2 YSYEKL. J gave up 0 bases and V 5 bases, and 9 bases lay outside the gene matches. CDR3 length equals 16 residues. CDR3 residues: CASSKIPGQDSYEQYF. The DNA for the CDR3 is TGCGCCAGCAGCAAGATACCGGGACAGGACTCCTACGAGCAGTACTTC.

Turning to this clonotype: A much larger clone lies one base from this, so it may be a read error. This chain connects TRBV12-3 or TRBV12-4 to TRBJ2-5; 7 bases fit TRBD2. CDR3 length equals 15 residues. Trimming cost V 3 bases and J 2 bases; bases outside gene matches: 6. The CDR3 reads CASSFCAGEQETQYF. Written as DNA, the CDR3 is TGTGCCAGCAGTTTCTGTGCGGGAGAGCAAGAGACCCAGTACTTC.

This clonotype was recorded many times. V gene TRBV29-1 combines with J gene TRBJ2-5; D perhaps matches TRBD2 (6 bases). Trimming shortened V by 6 bases and J by 3 bases, and 14 bases separated the two germline ends. This CDR3 has 13 residues. Germline CDR1 and CDR2: SQVTM and ANQGSEA. CDR3 region: CSVTGRLKETQYF. The CDR3 DNA follows: TGCAGCGTGACCGGGAGACTAAAAGAGACCCAGTACTTC.